The 21 T cell receptor beta chains listed next were all sequenced from one sample in a study of T-cell memory formation after mild COVID-19. TCRdb re-called the 5' RACE reads with MiXCR, one entry per CDR3 protein. This repertoire shows 75,000 to 95,000 distinct CDR3 sequences, around an eighth found once; its top ten account for approximately 26%. The source material was PBMCs or a T cell subset sorted from them (not recorded which). These TCRs come from an adult woman who had mild COVID-19 (a few samples of this study predate the infection). Cell type and time point are not known.

This clonotype was seen ten or more times. The CDR3 nucleotides are TGTGCCAGCAGCGAGACTAGCGGGGGGGCAACAGATACGCAGTATTTT. This sequence encodes CASSETSGGATDTQYF. The V and J genes are TRBV7-3 and TRBJ2-3; 14 positions match TRBD2. Trimming at V came to 5 bases and at J to 3 bases, leaving 4 bases not matched to a gene. This CDR3 comprises 16 residues. Germline CDR1 is SGHTA and CDR2 is FQGTGA.

This chain joins TRBV7-9 and TRBJ2-1; D is possibly TRBD2 (5 bases). Germline loops: CDR1 SEHNR, CDR2 FQNEAQ (reference sequence). Trimming took off 1 base at V and 6 bases at J, with 7 bases between the two ends. The CDR3 consists of 13 residues. CDR3 nucleotide sequence: TGTGCCAGCAGCTTAGGAGAGGGCAATGAGCAGTTCTTC. This encodes CASSLGEGNEQFF.

This clonotype appeared a few times. The chain uses TRBV12-3 or TRBV12-4 and TRBJ2-7; possible D gene TRBD2, 6 bases. The CDR3 has 14 amino acids. Trimming shortened V by 6 bases and J by 1 base, and 13 bases separated the two germline ends. Written as DNA, the CDR3 is TGTGCCAGCAGCCTACTTAGCGGATCCTACGAGCAGTACTTC. Translation gives CASSLLSGSYEQYF.

Here the CDR3 DNA reads TGTGCCAGCAGCTTGGAGACAGATGTTTTCTTT. Translating gives CASSLETDVFF. The chain combines TRBV5-6 with TRBJ1-1, with D perhaps matching TRBD1 (5 bases). Per the germline V gene, CDR1 is SGHDT and CDR2 is YYEEEE. CDR3 length equals 11 residues. With 0 bases removed from V and 13 bases from J, the gap between germline ends came to 10 bases.

V gene TRBV6-1 combines with J gene TRBJ2-5; TRBD1 agrees at 11 bases. This CDR3 has 15 amino acids. V gave up 1 base and J gave up 5 bases; unmatched junction bases: 3. Germline V gene lookup returns CDR1 MNHNS and CDR2 SASEGT. CDR3 sequence (DNA): TGTGCCAGCAGTGAAGGGACAGGGGGCCGGGAGACCCAGTACTTC. Encoded protein: CASSEGTGGRETQYF.

This clonotype was seen a handful of times. V usage is TRBV7-2 and J usage is TRBJ2-4; D might be TRBD2 (5 bases). The CDR3 runs 17 residues. Germline assignment: CDR1 SGHTA and CDR2 FQGNSA. Deletions cut 4 bases from V and 1 base from J, with 17 bases between. CDR3 in DNA: TGTGCCAGCAGCTCCGAAGAGGGCGTTTGGGCCAAAAACATTCAGTACTTC. Translation gives CASSSEEGVWAKNIQYF.

The chain has TRBV5-4 and TRBJ2-7, with TRBD1 matching 7 bases. Germline-derived CDR1 and CDR2 are SGHNT and YYREEE (reference sequence). Trimming took 7 bases from V and 5 from J; bases not matched to a gene: 18. The CDR3 has 16 residues. CDR3 residues: CASCEVPDRVFHEQYF. The CDR3 DNA sequence: TGTGCCAGCTGTGAGGTCCCCGACAGGGTTTTCCACGAGCAGTACTTC.

This clonotype was detected only a few times. The V gene is TRBV9, the J gene TRBJ2-3, with a tentative D call TRBD2 (6 bases). The CDR3 is 16 residues long. The germline V gene has CDR1 SGDLS and CDR2 YYNGEE. V was cut by 4 bases and J by 1 base, with 16 bases left in between. The CDR3 nucleotides are TGTGCCAGCAGCCCTGGGACTCATTATCGCACAGATACGCAGTATTTT. Translating it yields CASSPGTHYRTDTQYF. Together with reference TRBV9 and TRBJ2-3, the CDR3 gives the full variable domain: DSGVTQTPKHLITATGQRVTLRCSPRSGDLSVYWYQQSLDQGLQFLIQYYNGEERAKGNILERFSAQQFPDLHSELNLSSLELGDSALYFCASSPGTHYRTDTQYFGPGTRLTVL.

This clonotype was seen a few times. The chain has TRBV6-5 and TRBJ2-5, with D perhaps being TRBD1 or TRBD2 (5 bases each). Trimming removed 4 bases at V and 7 bases at J, with 16 bases between. This CDR3 spans 14 amino acids. The germline V gene encodes CDR1 MNHEY and CDR2 SVGAGI. CDR3 sequence: CASSLGTWGRTQYF. The CDR3, as DNA: TGTGCCAGCAGTTTAGGGACCTGGGGCAGGACCCAGTACTTC.

Many counts were recorded for this clonotype. CDR3 in DNA: TGCGCCAGCAGCTTGGCCGGGGACTATGGCTACACCTTC. Amino acid sequence: CASSLAGDYGYTF. The chain has TRBV5-1 and TRBJ1-2, with D unclear. The V and J ends lost 0 bases and 3 bases respectively, with 6 bases between them. Per the germline V gene, CDR1 is SGHRS and CDR2 is YFSETQ. The CDR3 is 13 residues long.

The J gene is TRBJ2-3, the V gene TRBV6-1, with 12 bases matching TRBD2. Germline V lookup: CDR1 MNHNS, CDR2 SASEGT. This CDR3 has 17 residues. Trimming cost V 10 bases and J 4 bases; bases outside gene matches: 15. The CDR3 region has the DNA TGTGCCACCTCCCCTCTGCTAGCGGGGGGGCCTTCAGATACGCAGTATTTT. Protein: CATSPLLAGGPSDTQYF.

The genes are TRBV9 and TRBJ2-1, with D hard to call. The germline V and J ends were trimmed by 0 bases and 6 bases, with 13 bases remaining between them. The germline V gene encodes CDR1 SGDLS and CDR2 YYNGEE. CDR3 size: 15 residues. CDR3 protein: CASSVAASEGNEQFF. CDR3 nucleotides: TGTGCCAGCAGCGTAGCGGCTAGTGAAGGCAATGAGCAGTTCTTC.

V is TRBV27 and J is TRBJ2-5, with a possible D match to TRBD2 (6 bases). The germline V gene encodes CDR1 MNHEY and CDR2 SMNVEV (reference sequence). Trimming stripped 6 bases from V and 5 bases from J, with 16 bases between. This CDR3 has 14 residues. CDR3: CASSTGLPAETQYF. The CDR3 DNA is TGTGCCAGCAGCACGGGACTTCCCGCGGAGACCCAGTACTTC.

This clonotype was seen many times. The rearrangement uses TRBV6-2 or TRBV6-3 and TRBJ2-1; D unclear. Germline lookup yields CDR1 MNHEY and CDR2 SVGEGT. The CDR3 spans 10 residues. V was clipped by 4 bases and J by 8 bases, with 3 bases between them. The CDR3 loop reads CASSSYEQFF. The CDR3 region has the DNA TGTGCCAGCAGTTCATATGAGCAGTTCTTC.

In this sample, this clonotype turned up a few times. The V and J genes are TRBV12-3 or TRBV12-4 and TRBJ2-2; 7 positions match TRBD2. J gave up 7 bases and V 6 bases, and 14 bases lay outside the gene matches. The CDR3 consists of 16 residues. CDR3 bases: TGTGCCAGCAGGATAGGACTAGACAAGGGGAGCGGGGAGCTGTTTTTT. Its translation: CASRIGLDKGSGELFF.

This clonotype was found many times. The rearrangement joins TRBV29-1 to TRBJ2-3; 10 positions match TRBD2. There are 16 residues in the CDR3. Germline assignment: CDR1 SQVTM and CDR2 ANQGSEA. The V gene end was trimmed by 3 bases and the J gene end by 1 base; junction bases not matched to a gene: 7. The CDR3 nucleotides read TGCAGCGTTGACGGACTAGCGGCACCTGGCACAGATACGCAGTATTTT. Translated, it gives CSVDGLAAPGTDTQYF.

The rearrangement uses TRBV7-9 and TRBJ2-7, with D perhaps TRBD1 or TRBD2 (5 bases each). Germline lookup yields CDR1 SEHNR and CDR2 FQNEAQ (reference sequence). The V end was cut by 5 bases, the J end by 3 bases, with 20 bases between. The CDR3 runs 16 residues. DNA for the CDR3: TGTGCCAGCAGCGGCCCCCGGGGCAATATAGGCTACGAGCAGTACTTC. Translated, it gives CASSGPRGNIGYEQYF.

Only a few counts were recorded for this clonotype. V and J are TRBV10-2 and TRBJ2-7; no reliable D call. Trimming removed 2 bases at V and 2 bases at J, with 7 bases between. The CDR3 length is 13 residues. Germline values: CDR1 WSHSY, CDR2 SAAADI. CDR3 sequence reads: CASSEVDTYEQYF. The CDR3 coding sequence is TGCGCCAGCAGTGAGGTCGATACCTACGAGCAGTACTTC.

CDR3 nucleotide sequence: TGCGCCAGCAGGACACTAGCGGGGGCCAACAATGAGCAGTTCTTC. It specifies CASRTLAGANNEQFF. The J gene is TRBJ2-1, the V gene TRBV4-1, with 11 bases fitting TRBD2. Trimming removed 6 bases from V and 5 bases from J; junction bases left unmatched: 6. The CDR3 spans 15 residues. CDR1 MGHRA and CDR2 YSYEKL come from the germline V gene.

This chain uses TRBV6-2 or TRBV6-3 with TRBJ2-7, with 8 nucleotides matching TRBD1. The CDR3 is 17 residues long. Germline V gene data show CDR1 as MNHEY and CDR2 as SVGEGT. Trimming at V came to 2 bases and at J to 5 bases, leaving 14 bases not matched to a gene. CDR3 bases: TGTGCCAGCAGTTACACCGGACGTCAGGACAGGGCGAACGAGCAGTACTTC. Its protein product is CASSYTGRQDRANEQYF.

This clonotype was observed a handful of times. The chain carries TRBV7-3 and TRBJ2-1; 7 nucleotides match TRBD2. In germline, CDR1 is SGHTA, CDR2 FQGTGA. This CDR3 contains 16 residues. The V and J ends lost 1 base and 10 bases, in that order; junction bases with no gene match: 13. CDR3 sequence reads: CASSLSPLAVTFEQFF. As DNA, the CDR3 is TGTGCCAGCAGCTTAAGTCCTCTAGCGGTTACATTCGAGCAGTTCTTC.